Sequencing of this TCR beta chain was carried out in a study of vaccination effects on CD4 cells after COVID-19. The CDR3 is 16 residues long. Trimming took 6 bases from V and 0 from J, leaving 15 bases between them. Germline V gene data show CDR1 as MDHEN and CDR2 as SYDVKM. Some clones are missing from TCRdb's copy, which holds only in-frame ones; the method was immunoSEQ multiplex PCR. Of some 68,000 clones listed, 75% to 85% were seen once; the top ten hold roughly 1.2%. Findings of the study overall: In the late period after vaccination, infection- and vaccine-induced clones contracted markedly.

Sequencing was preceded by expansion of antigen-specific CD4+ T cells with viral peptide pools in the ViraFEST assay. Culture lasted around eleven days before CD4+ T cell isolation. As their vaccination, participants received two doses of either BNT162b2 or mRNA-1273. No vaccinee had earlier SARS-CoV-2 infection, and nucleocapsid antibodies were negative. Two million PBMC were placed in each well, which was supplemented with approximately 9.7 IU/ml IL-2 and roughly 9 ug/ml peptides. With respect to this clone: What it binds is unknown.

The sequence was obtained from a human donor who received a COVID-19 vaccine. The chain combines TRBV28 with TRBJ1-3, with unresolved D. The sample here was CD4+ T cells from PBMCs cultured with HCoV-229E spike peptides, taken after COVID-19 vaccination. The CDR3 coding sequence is TGTGCCAGCAGCTTAGACGGGGTAGTCTCTGGAAACACCATATATTTT. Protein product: CASSLDGVVSGNTIYF.